Listed below are T cell receptor beta chains from one sample, sequenced in a study of shared clonotypes between healthy human individuals. Assay used: immunoSEQ multiplex PCR; TCRdb lists only in-frame clones, some missing. Of around 1.6 million clones in the sample, about 98% were seen once. Sample: naive CD4+ T cells sorted from blood. Every receptor here comes from a young man in good health. The CDR3 runs from the conserved cysteine through the conserved F or W. Each record gives: V gene, D gene, clone size, CDR3 protein. A D gene is named only where the DNA matches it firmly. Only part of the rows carry a size: once, few, many, or a class if the clone is expanded.

V gene: TRBV15; D gene: .; clone size: .; CDR3 protein: CATSKDPQGGHQPQHF
V gene: TRBV13; D gene: .; clone size: .; CDR3 protein: CASTLALSYNEQFF
V gene: TRBV7-7; D gene: TRBD1; clone size: .; CDR3 protein: CASSPRQGQETQYF
V gene: TRBV6-4; D gene: .; clone size: once; CDR3 protein: CASTPRTGELFF
V gene: TRBV4-1; D gene: TRBD1; clone size: .; CDR3 protein: CASSQGEGASRGYTF
V gene: TRBV5-4; D gene: .; clone size: .; CDR3 protein: CASSLEDTEAFF
V gene: TRBV7-6; D gene: .; clone size: once; CDR3 protein: CASSSWETQYF
V gene: TRBV7-2; D gene: .; clone size: once; CDR3 protein: CASSFWTLAKNIQYF
V gene: TRBV2; D gene: TRBD1; clone size: once; CDR3 protein: CASSGQGRAESYEQYF
V gene: TRBV27; D gene: .; clone size: .; CDR3 protein: CASSSGRLREKLFF
V gene: TRBV6-5; D gene: .; clone size: .; CDR3 protein: CASSAGWAYGYTF
V gene: TRBV28; D gene: .; clone size: .; CDR3 protein: CASSLSRAYEQYF
V gene: TRBV5-1; D gene: TRBD2; clone size: .; CDR3 protein: CASTSGFTYNEQFF
V gene: TRBV5-1; D gene: TRBD1; clone size: .; CDR3 protein: CASSLGQSYEQYF
V gene: TRBV7-9; D gene: .; clone size: .; CDR3 protein: CASSLGSYGYTF
V gene: TRBV7-6; D gene: TRBD2; clone size: once; CDR3 protein: CASSLVFPRAGSTSAEQYF
V gene: TRBV15; D gene: .; clone size: .; CDR3 protein: CATSSAPVNTQYF
V gene: TRBV5-1; D gene: TRBD2; clone size: .; CDR3 protein: CASSSGGGPNEQFF
V gene: TRBV5-1; D gene: .; clone size: .; CDR3 protein: CASSASPNTEAFF
V gene: TRBV14; D gene: .; clone size: .; CDR3 protein: CASRGLGGGYNEQFF
V gene: TRBV6-6; D gene: TRBD1; clone size: .; CDR3 protein: CASSSTGTGGQETQYF
V gene: TRBV5-6; D gene: .; clone size: .; CDR3 protein: CASKYRRQASEKLFF
V gene: TRBV9; D gene: TRBD2; clone size: once; CDR3 protein: CASSLPEGRAADTQYF
V gene: TRBV10-3; D gene: .; clone size: .; CDR3 protein: CAISEWGGNLNGYTF
V gene: TRBV9; D gene: TRBD2; clone size: .; CDR3 protein: CASSVVGRFYNEQFF
V gene: TRBV28; D gene: .; clone size: .; CDR3 protein: CASSLLGQWQPQHF